These 10 T cell receptor beta chains share one sample of origin, sequenced in a study of T cell repertoires in cytomegalovirus infection (dated by TCRdb to about 2019). The sequencing machine was an Illumina HiSeq 1500. The public reads were reprocessed in TCRdb via fastp at Q25 and MiXCR, keeping in-frame beta chains. Each entry is one CDR3 protein sequence, shown with its most common DNA and genes. This sample comprises 350,000 to 500,000 distinct CDR3 sequences, around 32% of them detected only once. Clones ranked in the top ten supply roughly 15% of the sample. Source material: PBMCs. The receptor source for this set is a human donor in good health (CMV status not recorded). Some clones in this sample may be carry-over from other donors' samples.

The chain joins TRBV5-1 to TRBJ1-1; maybe TRBD1 (5 bases). The CDR3 consists of 15 residues. The V gene's germline CDR1 is SGHRS and CDR2 YFSETQ. With 4 bases removed from V and 2 bases from J, the gap between germline ends came to 15 bases. The CDR3 reads CASSKGRGYNTEAFF. The CDR3 DNA reads as TGCGCCAGCAGCAAGGGTAGGGGCTATAACACTGAAGCTTTCTTT.

This chain uses TRBV13 with TRBJ2-2, with D perhaps matching TRBD2 (5 bases). The CDR3 is 15 amino acids. CDR1 PRHDT and CDR2 FYEKMQ come from the germline V gene (reference sequence). Trimming removed 3 bases from V and 5 bases from J, with 13 bases in between. The CDR3 DNA reads TGTGCCAGCAGCTTTGGGCCCCCGGGGACCGGGGAGCTGTTTTTT. It translates to CASSFGPPGTGELFF.

The chain combines TRBV7-6 with TRBJ2-5; tentative D call: TRBD1 (5 bases). Looked up from germline, CDR1 is SGHVS and CDR2 is FNYEAQ. V was pared by 5 bases and J by 13 bases, with 17 bases between. The CDR3 is made up of 12 amino acids. The CDR3 coding sequence is TGTGCCAGCAGCCTGGACCAGGACATCCGGTACTTC. Its protein is CASSLDQDIRYF.

As concerns this clonotype: A much larger clonotype is one base distant, so this may be a read error. The J gene is TRBJ1-6, the V gene TRBV7-2; no clear D gene. Looked up from germline, CDR1 is SGHTA and CDR2 is FQGNSA. The CDR3 is 16 residues long. The V gene lost 2 bases and the J gene lost 9 bases, with 17 bases spanning the gap. CDR3 residues: CASSLRSNWNSSPLHF. As DNA, the CDR3 is TGTGCCAGCAGCTTAAGGTCCAACTGGAATAGTTCACCCCTCCACTTT.

This clonotype was observed a few times. J is TRBJ2-4 and V is TRBV6-2 or TRBV6-3; TRBD1 matches 10 bases. The CDR3 length is 12 residues. The J segment lost 15 bases and the V segment lost 10 bases, leaving 12 bases of the junction unmatched. Germline CDR1 MNHEY, CDR2 SVGEGT. In DNA, the CDR3 is TGTGCCACCCAAATGGGGACAGGGGAACGGTACTTC. This translates into CATQMGTGERYF.

About this clonotype itself: A much more abundant neighbour one base away suggests this may be a read error. The V and J genes are TRBV12-3 or TRBV12-4 and TRBJ1-5; 12 positions match TRBD1. This CDR3 region has 15 residues. The CDR3 here is CASSRGTGGSQPRHF. CDR3 nucleotides: TGTGCCAGCAGCCGCGGGACAGGGGGCAGTCAGCCCCGGCATTTT.

The table lists this clonotype with a few counts. The chain employs TRBV19 and TRBJ2-3, with a tentative D call TRBD2 (6 bases). The V end lost 0 bases, the J end lost 8 bases, and 15 bases lay between the germline ends. The CDR3 runs to 15 residues. Germline CDR1 reads LNHDA; CDR2 reads SQIVND (reference sequence). CDR3 nucleotides: TGTGCCAGTAGTATAGAGGGACTGGGGGGAGGTACGCAGTATTTT. Its protein product is CASSIEGLGGGTQYF.

CDR3 nucleotides: TGTGCCAGCAGTTACTCGTTTACGGGTGAAGCTTTCTTT. Translated: CASSYSFTGEAFF. This rearrangement joins TRBV6-5 to TRBJ1-1, with no clear D. In germline, CDR1 is MNHEY, CDR2 SVGAGI. Trimming stripped 0 bases from V and 7 bases from J, with 9 bases between. The CDR3 loop spans 13 amino acids.

CDR3 amino acids: CSASLSGAGGGRTDTQYF. CDR3 in DNA: TGCAGTGCTAGCCTCTCGGGGGCGGGGGGAGGTAGGACAGATACGCAGTATTTT. The chain combines TRBV20-1 with TRBJ2-3; 8 bases agree with TRBD2. CDR3 length: 18 residues. V was clipped by 3 bases and J by 3 bases; unmatched bases: 17. CDR1 and CDR2 from the germline V gene are DFQATT and SNEGSKA (reference sequence).

This clonotype has a handful of counts. V gene TRBV14 combines with J gene TRBJ1-5; weak D call: TRBD1 (5 bases). Germline-derived CDR1 and CDR2 are SGHDN and FVKESK. The CDR3 length is 15 residues. V was trimmed by 0 bases and J by 3 bases, leaving 9 bases between them. CDR3 in amino acids: CASSQESGPNQPQHF. The CDR3 DNA reads as TGTGCCAGCAGCCAAGAATCAGGGCCCAATCAGCCCCAGCATTTT.